This T cell receptor beta chain was observed in a study of T cells expressing NK-cell markers. TCRdb reprocessed the 5' RACE reads; each CDR3 protein has one entry and no DNA is given. The sample includes 150,000 to 170,000 distinct CDR3 sequences. Sequencing was performed on blood T cells: a sorted CD56 or NKG2C T cell subset, CD4+ or CD8+ T cells, or bulk PBMC T cells (not recorded which). This receptor was identified in a woman in her forties or fifties in good health.

The CDR3 here is CAISNRDMNTEAFF. V usage is TRBV10-3 and J usage is TRBJ1-1; TCRdb indicates TRBD1, and absent DNA this call remains unverified. The CDR3 consists of 14 residues. Germline values: CDR1 ENHRY, CDR2 SYGVKD.